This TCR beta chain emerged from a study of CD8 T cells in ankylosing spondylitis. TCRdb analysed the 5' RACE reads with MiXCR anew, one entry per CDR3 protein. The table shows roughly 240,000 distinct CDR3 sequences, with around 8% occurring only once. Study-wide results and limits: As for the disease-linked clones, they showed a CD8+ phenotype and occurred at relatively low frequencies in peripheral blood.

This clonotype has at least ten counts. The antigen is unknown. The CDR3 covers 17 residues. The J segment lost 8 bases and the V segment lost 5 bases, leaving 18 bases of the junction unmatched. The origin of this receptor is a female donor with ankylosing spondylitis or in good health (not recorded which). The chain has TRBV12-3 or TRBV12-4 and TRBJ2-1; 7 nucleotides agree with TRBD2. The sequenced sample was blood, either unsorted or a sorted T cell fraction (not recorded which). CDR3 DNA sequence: TGTGCCAGCAGTCGGTTAAGCGGGAACCCCTCCATCCATGAGCAGTTCTTC. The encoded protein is CASSRLSGNPSIHEQFF.